This T cell receptor (beta chain) derives from a study of identical twins. The study's findings and limits: For cord blood, abundant beta clonotypes had fewer insertions, unlike memory repertoires, which showed none. Twins' excess sharing was less marked for out-of-frame beta sequences. A partial confounding effect on zero-insertion analyses could come from invariant MAIT and iNKT cells.

Germline V lookup: CDR1 MGHRA, CDR2 YSYEKL. The CDR3 runs 15 residues. A universal primer site was added by template switching, and unique molecular identifiers were carried by the cDNA. Each CDR3 protein is one row after TCRdb ran MiXCR on the 5' RACE reads. The table includes a few hundred thousand distinct CDR3 sequences, about a fifth detected once. About this clonotype: The target antigen is unknown. This clone may be a read error of a much larger clone one base away.

The chain employs TRBV4-1 and TRBJ1-2; D gene uncertain. Sequencing input: naive T cells sorted from blood. This clonotype originated in a man aged 45-65 years in good health. CDR3: CASSQEPDWSYGYPF. Written as DNA, the CDR3 is TGCGCCAGCAGCCAAGAGCCGGACTGGTCCTATGGCTACCCCTTC.